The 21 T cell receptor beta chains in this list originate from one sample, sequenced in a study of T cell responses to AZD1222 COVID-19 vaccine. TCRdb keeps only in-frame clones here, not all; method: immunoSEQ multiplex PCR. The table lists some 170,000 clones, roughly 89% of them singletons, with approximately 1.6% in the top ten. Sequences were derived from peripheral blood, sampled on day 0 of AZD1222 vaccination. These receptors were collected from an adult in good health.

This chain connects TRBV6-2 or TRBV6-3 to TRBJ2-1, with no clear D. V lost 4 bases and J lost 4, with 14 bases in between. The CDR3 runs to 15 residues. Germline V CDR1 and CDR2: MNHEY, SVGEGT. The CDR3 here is CASSSMVKEYNEQFF. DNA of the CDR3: TGTGCCAGCAGTTCGATGGTGAAAGAGTACAATGAGCAGTTCTTC.

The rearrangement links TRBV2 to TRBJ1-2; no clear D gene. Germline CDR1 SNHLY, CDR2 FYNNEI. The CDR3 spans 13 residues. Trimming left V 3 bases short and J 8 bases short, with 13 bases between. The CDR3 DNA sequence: TGTGCCAGCAGTGAGGGGTCAGCTGGAGGCTACACCTTC. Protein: CASSEGSAGGYTF.

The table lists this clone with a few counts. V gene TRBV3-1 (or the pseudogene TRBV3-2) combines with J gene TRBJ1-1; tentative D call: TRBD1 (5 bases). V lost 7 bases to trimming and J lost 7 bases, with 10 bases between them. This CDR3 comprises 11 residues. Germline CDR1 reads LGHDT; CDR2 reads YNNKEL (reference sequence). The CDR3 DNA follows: TGTGCCAGCACCGACAGTCTTGAAGCTTTCTTT. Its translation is CASTDSLEAFF.

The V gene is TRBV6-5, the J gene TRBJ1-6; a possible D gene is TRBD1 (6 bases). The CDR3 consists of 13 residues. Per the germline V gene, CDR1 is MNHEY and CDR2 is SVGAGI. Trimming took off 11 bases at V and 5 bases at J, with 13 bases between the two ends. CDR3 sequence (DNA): TGTGCCTCGAGCGGGACAAATAATTCACCCCTCCACTTT. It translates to CASSGTNNSPLHF.

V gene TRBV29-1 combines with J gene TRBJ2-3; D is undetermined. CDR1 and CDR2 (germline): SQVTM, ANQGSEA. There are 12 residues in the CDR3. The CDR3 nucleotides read TGCGGCACTCGGGCCGGCGCAGATACGCAGTATTTT. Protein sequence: CGTRAGADTQYF.

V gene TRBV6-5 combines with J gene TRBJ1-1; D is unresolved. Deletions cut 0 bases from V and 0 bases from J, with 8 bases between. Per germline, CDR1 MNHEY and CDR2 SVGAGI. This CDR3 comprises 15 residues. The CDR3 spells CASSYSSSLNTEAFF. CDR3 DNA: TGTGCCAGCAGTTACTCATCCAGCCTGAACACTGAAGCTTTCTTT.

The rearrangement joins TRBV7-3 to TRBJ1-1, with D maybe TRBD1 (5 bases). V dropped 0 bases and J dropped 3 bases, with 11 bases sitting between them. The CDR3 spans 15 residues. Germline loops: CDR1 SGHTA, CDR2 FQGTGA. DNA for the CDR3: TGTGCCAGCAGCTTAACGCCAGGGCGGGACACTGAAGCTTTCTTT. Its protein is CASSLTPGRDTEAFF.

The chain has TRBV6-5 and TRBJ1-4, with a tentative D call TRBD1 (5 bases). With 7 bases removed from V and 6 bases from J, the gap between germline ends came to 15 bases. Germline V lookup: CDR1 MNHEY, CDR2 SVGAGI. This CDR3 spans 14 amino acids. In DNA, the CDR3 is TGTGCCAGCACTCTCGGGGGGAAATATGAAAAACTGTTTTTT. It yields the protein CASTLGGKYEKLFF.

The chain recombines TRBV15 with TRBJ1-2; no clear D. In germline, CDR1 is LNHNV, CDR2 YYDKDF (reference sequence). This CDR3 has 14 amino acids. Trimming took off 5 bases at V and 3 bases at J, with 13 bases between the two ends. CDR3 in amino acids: CATSPAGSYYGYTF. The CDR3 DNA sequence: TGTGCCACCAGCCCGGCAGGATCTTACTATGGCTACACCTTC.

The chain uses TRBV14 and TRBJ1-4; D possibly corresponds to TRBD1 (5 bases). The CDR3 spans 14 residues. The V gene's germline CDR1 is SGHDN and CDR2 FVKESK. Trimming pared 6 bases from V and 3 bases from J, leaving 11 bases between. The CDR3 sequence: CASRRSGPNEKLFF. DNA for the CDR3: TGTGCCAGCAGGCGGTCGGGGCCTAATGAAAAACTGTTTTTT.

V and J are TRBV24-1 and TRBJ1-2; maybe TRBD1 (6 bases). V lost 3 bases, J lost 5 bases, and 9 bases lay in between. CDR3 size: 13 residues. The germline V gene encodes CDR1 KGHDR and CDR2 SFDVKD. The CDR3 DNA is TGTGCCACCAGTGATCAGGGGAGGTATGGCTACACCTTC. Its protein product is CATSDQGRYGYTF.

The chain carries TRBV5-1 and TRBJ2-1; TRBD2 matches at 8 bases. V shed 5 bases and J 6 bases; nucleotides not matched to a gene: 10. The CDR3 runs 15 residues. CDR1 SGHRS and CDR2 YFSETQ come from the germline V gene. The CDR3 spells CASSDLAGRANEQFF. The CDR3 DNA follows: TGCGCCAGCAGTGATCTAGCGGGCCGGGCCAATGAGCAGTTCTTC. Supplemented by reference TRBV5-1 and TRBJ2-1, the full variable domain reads KAGVTQTPRYLIKTRGQQVTLSCSPISGHRSVSWYQQTPGQGLQFLFEYFSETQRNKGNFPGRFSGRQFSNSRSEMNVSTLELGDSALYLCASSDLAGRANEQFFGPGTRLTVL.

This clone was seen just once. The CDR3 here is CASSSGDRGGNEQFF. As DNA, the CDR3 is TGTGCCAGCAGCTCCGGGGACAGGGGGGGCAATGAGCAGTTCTTC. This chain uses TRBV11-3 with TRBJ2-1; TRBD1 agrees at 11 bases. This CDR3 has 15 residues. V lost 4 bases and J lost 6; bases outside the gene matches: 5. Germline CDR1 SGHNT, CDR2 YENEEA.

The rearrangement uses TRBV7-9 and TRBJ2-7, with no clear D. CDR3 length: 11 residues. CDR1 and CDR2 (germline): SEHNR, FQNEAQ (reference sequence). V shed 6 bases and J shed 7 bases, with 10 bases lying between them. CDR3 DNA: TGTGCCAGCAGGGCCGGGCGGGAGCAGTACTTC. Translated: CASRAGREQYF.

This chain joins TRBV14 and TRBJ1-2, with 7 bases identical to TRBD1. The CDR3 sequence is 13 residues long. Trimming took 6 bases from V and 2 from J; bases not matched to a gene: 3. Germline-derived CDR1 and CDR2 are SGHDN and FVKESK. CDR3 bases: TGTGCCAGCAGTCCAGGGGGGAACTATGGCTACACCTTC. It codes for CASSPGGNYGYTF.

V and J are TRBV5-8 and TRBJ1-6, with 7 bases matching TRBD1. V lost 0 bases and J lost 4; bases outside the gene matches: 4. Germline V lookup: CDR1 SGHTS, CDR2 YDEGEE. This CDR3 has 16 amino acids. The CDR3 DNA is TGTGCCAGCAGCTTGGTACGGGACAGTTATAATTCACCCCTCCACTTT. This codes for CASSLVRDSYNSPLHF.

CDR3 region: CASSSLQGARAEAFF. The DNA for the CDR3 is TGTGCCAGCAGCTCCCTCCAGGGGGCGAGGGCTGAAGCTTTCTTT. V gene TRBV7-9 combines with J gene TRBJ1-1, with TRBD1 identical over 8 bases. Germline loops: CDR1 SEHNR, CDR2 FQNEAQ (reference sequence). V gave up 4 bases and J gave up 6 bases; unmatched junction bases: 10. The CDR3 spans 15 residues.

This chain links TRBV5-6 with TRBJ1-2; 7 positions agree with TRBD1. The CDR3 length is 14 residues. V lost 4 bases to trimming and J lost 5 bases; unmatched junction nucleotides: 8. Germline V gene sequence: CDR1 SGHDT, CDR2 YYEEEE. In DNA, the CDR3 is TGTGCCAGCAGCCTGGACAGGCGGATATATGGCTACACCTTC. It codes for CASSLDRRIYGYTF.

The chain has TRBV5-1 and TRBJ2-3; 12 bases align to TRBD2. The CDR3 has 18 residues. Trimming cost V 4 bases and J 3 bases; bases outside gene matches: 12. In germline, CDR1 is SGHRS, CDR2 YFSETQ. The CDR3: CASSPEPRTSGTTDTQYF. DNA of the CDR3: TGCGCCAGCAGCCCCGAACCCAGGACTAGCGGGACAACAGATACGCAGTATTTT. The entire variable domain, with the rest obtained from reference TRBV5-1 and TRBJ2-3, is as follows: KAGVTQTPRYLIKTRGQQVTLSCSPISGHRSVSWYQQTPGQGLQFLFEYFSETQRNKGNFPGRFSGRQFSNSRSEMNVSTLELGDSALYLCASSPEPRTSGTTDTQYFGPGTRLTVL.

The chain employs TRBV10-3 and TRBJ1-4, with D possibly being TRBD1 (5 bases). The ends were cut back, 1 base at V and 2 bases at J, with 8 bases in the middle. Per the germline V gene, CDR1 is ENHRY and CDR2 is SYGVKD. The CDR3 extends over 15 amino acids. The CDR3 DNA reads TGTGCCATCAGTGAGTTGGGGACCACTAATGAAAAACTGTTTTTT. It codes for CAISELGTTNEKLFF.

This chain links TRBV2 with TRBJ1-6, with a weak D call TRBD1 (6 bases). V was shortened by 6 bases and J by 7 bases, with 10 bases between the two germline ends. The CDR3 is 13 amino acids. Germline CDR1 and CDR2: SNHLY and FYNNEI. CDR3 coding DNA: TGTGCCAGCAGAACAGGGTGGAATTCACCCCTCCACTTT. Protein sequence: CASRTGWNSPLHF. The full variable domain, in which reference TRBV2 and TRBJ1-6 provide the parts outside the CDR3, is EPEVTQTPSHQVTQMGQEVILRCVPISNHLYFYWYRQILGQKVEFLVSFYNNEISEKSEIFDDQFSVERPDGSNFTLKIRSTKLEDSAMYFCASRTGWNSPLHFGNGTRLTVT.